The rows below give T cell receptor beta chains drawn from one sample of a study of shared clonotypes between healthy human individuals. Produced via immunoSEQ multiplex PCR; TCRdb's table is partial and in-frame only. The table records roughly 1,000,000 clones, about 84% of them present only once. What was sequenced was memory CD4+ T cells from PBMCs. The origin of the receptors is a man aged 18 to 30 in good health. Some clones in this sample may be carry-over from other donors' samples. Both conserved end residues are part of each CDR3. A D gene is named only where the DNA matches it firmly. Not all rows give a size; the values are once, few, many and, for expanded clones, a class.

D gene,V gene,J gene,clone size,CDR3 DNA,CDR3 protein
NA,TRBV5-6,TRBJ1-5,once,TGTGCCAGCAGCTTGGGTCAGGGAATGACTCAGCCCCAGCATTTT,CASSLGQGMTQPQHF
TRBD2,TRBV30,TRBJ2-5,NA,TGTGCCTCTAGCGGGAGGCCTCGGGAGCAGTACTTC,CASSGRPREQYF
NA,TRBV15,TRBJ1-2,NA,TGTGCCACCAGCAGAGACCGAAGGGGGGGAGACTATGGCTACACCTTC,CATSRDRRGGDYGYTF
TRBD2,TRBV7-2,TRBJ2-2,NA,TGTGCCAGCAGCTTAGTTGCGGGAGATGTAACCGGGGAGCTGTTTTTT,CASSLVAGDVTGELFF
TRBD1,TRBV6-1,TRBJ2-5,NA,TGTGCCAGCAGTGAAAGGCGACAGGGGTTATGGGAGACCCAGTACTTC,CASSERRQGLWETQYF
NA,TRBV5-1,TRBJ2-1,once,TGCGCCAGCAGCTTGGTGACAGGATCCTACAATGAGCAGTTCTTC,CASSLVTGSYNEQFF
TRBD1,TRBV7-2,TRBJ2-7,NA,TGTGCCAGCAGCGGACGACAGGGGTACGAGCAGTACTTC,CASSGRQGYEQYF
TRBD1,TRBV9,TRBJ1-2,NA,TGTGCCAGCAGCGAACATGCCGGGACAGGGGATGGCTATGGCTACACCTTC,CASSEHAGTGDGYGYTF
TRBD2,TRBV10-3,TRBJ2-3,NA,TGTGCCATCAGGCCCCTAGCGGGCGGGACAGATACGCAGTATTTT,CAIRPLAGGTDTQYF
TRBD2,TRBV28,TRBJ2-7,NA,TGTGCCAGCCGCACTAGCGGGCGAGGGGAGCAGTACTTC,CASRTSGRGEQYF
NA,TRBV28,TRBJ2-2,NA,TGTGCCAGCAGTTCCTTCGACTGGACCGGGGAGCTGTTTTTT,CASSSFDWTGELFF
NA,TRBV4-1,TRBJ1-1,NA,TGCGCCAGCAGCCAAGGACAATTACCGGGGTCGAACACTGAAGCTTTCTTT,CASSQGQLPGSNTEAFF
NA,TRBV18,TRBJ1-1,once,TGTGCCAGCTCACTAGGAGGGAAAAACACTGAAGCTTTCTTT,CASSLGGKNTEAFF
NA,TRBV6-1,TRBJ2-5,NA,TGTGCCAGCAGTGAAGAAGTCAGGGGGGGCACCCAGTACTTC,CASSEEVRGGTQYF
NA,TRBV28,TRBJ1-2,few,TGTGCCAGCAGTTTAACTCCGGAAGGGGCCCCTAACTATGGCTACACCTTC,CASSLTPEGAPNYGYTF
NA,TRBV5-1,TRBJ1-3,NA,TGCGCCAGCAGCCCGGGTGGTCAGCTCTCTGGAAACACCATATATTTT,CASSPGGQLSGNTIYF
NA,TRBV7-8,TRBJ2-7,NA,TGTGCCAGCAGCACCCCCGCCGTGGGCTTCTACGAGCAGTACTTC,CASSTPAVGFYEQYF
NA,TRBV7-2,TRBJ1-1,once,TGTGCCAGCAGCTTTATGAACCAGGACACTGAAGCTTTCTTT,CASSFMNQDTEAFF
TRBD2,TRBV5-4,TRBJ2-5,once,TGTGCCAGCAGTGGCGTAGCGGGAGATCGAGAGACCCAGTACTTC,CASSGVAGDRETQYF
NA,TRBV6-1,TRBJ1-5,NA,TGTGCCAGCAGTCCCTGGACGGTTAAGAATCAGCCCCAGCATTTT,CASSPWTVKNQPQHF
TRBD2,TRBV28,TRBJ2-7,NA,TGTGCCAGCATCACAGCGAACCCCGGGACTAGCGGGAGAGTAAGCTACGAGCAGTACTTC,CASITANPGTSGRVSYEQYF
NA,TRBV29-1,TRBJ2-5,NA,TGCAGCGTTGAGGTCTCAGTTCAGCCTGGGTACCAAGAGACCCAGTACTTC,CSVEVSVQPGYQETQYF
NA,TRBV5-4,TRBJ1-3,NA,TGTGCCAGCAGCTTTGGGGGGATCGCTGGAAACACCATATATTTT,CASSFGGIAGNTIYF
NA,TRBV27,TRBJ1-5,NA,TGTGCCAGCAGCCTAGGGTATAGCAATCAGCCCCAGCATTTT,CASSLGYSNQPQHF
NA,TRBV5-1,TRBJ2-3,NA,TGCGCCAGCAGATATTCTTTCGGCGCAGATACGCAGTATTTT,CASRYSFGADTQYF
NA,TRBV30,TRBJ1-2,NA,TGTGCCTGGAGTTTGGGGGCGAGCTATGGCTACACCTTC,CAWSLGASYGYTF
TRBD1,TRBV28,TRBJ1-1,once,TGTGCCAGCAGCTCGACAGGGGGGAACACTGAAGCTTTCTTT,CASSSTGGNTEAFF
NA,TRBV18,TRBJ1-1,NA,TGTGCCAGCTCGCAAGGGACGGACAGCGACGCTTTCTTT,CASSQGTDSDAFF
NA,TRBV7-6,TRBJ1-1,NA,TGTGCCAGCAGCTTGCAGGGGAACTCTGAAGCTTTCTTT,CASSLQGNSEAFF
NA,TRBV20-1,TRBJ2-1,NA,TGCAGTGCTAGTCAATACAATGAGCAGTTCTTC,CSASQYNEQFF
NA,TRBV5-4,TRBJ1-2,NA,TGTGCCAGTTCGATATCTAACTATGGCTACACCTTC,CASSISNYGYTF
NA,TRBV4-2,TRBJ2-5,NA,TGTGCCAGCAGCCAGTCAGGAGGGCAAGAGACCCAGTACTTC,CASSQSGGQETQYF
NA,TRBV4-2,TRBJ1-2,few,TGTGCCAGCAGCCAAGTTCAGGGAGAGAACTATGGCTACACCTTC,CASSQVQGENYGYTF
NA,TRBV7-7,TRBJ2-4,NA,TGTGCCAGCAGCTTAGGGCAGGGAGGCAAAAACATTCAGTACTTC,CASSLGQGGKNIQYF
TRBD1,TRBV27,TRBJ2-7,NA,TGTGCCAGCAGTTATAAAAGGACAGGGGGATACGAGCAGTACTTC,CASSYKRTGGYEQYF
TRBD2,TRBV9,TRBJ2-5,NA,TGTGCCAGCAGCATCGGGACTAGCGGAGAAGAGACCCAGTACTTC,CASSIGTSGEETQYF
TRBD1,TRBV7-2,TRBJ1-5,many,TGTGCCAGCAGCTTATTTCCAACAGGGGCAACATTCGGCAATCAGCCCCAGCATTTT,CASSLFPTGATFGNQPQHF
NA,TRBV7-2,TRBJ1-4,many,TGTGCCAGCAGCTCCCGGACAGCAACTAATGAAAAACTGTTTTTT,CASSSRTATNEKLFF